This T cell receptor beta chain was sequenced for a study of T cells in Graves' hyperthyroidism and ophthalmopathy. General observations from the study: Among thyroid clonotypes expanded above 0.001, most also appeared in blood.

Patients were excluded because of uncontrolled infection, other autoimmune disease, pregnancy or lactation. This clonotype was seen only a few times. Its target is not known. Because it lacks the conserved phenylalanine or tryptophan at the end, this CDR3 is likely a read error. No DNA is shown, since the ends of the CDR3 on it are uncertain; the CDR3 is the one TCRdb lists. TCR beta CDR3 regions were amplified from RNA transcripts. The HTBI primer set served for first-round RT-PCR of the TCR CDR3. Via MiXCR, TCRdb re-called the multiplex PCR reads, giving one row per CDR3 protein. Of about 840,000 distinct CDR3 sequences listed, more than 30% are singletons. The length of the CDR3 is 8 amino acids, counting both ends. Germline V gene data show CDR1 as SGHAT and CDR2 as FQNNGV.

The TCR comes from a man between 18 and 29 years old with Graves' hyperthyroidism. Sequenced sample: blood. This chain uses TRBV11-2 with TRBJ2-5; TRBD1 was called by the table and not checked on the DNA. Here the CDR3 reads CASSSPGT.